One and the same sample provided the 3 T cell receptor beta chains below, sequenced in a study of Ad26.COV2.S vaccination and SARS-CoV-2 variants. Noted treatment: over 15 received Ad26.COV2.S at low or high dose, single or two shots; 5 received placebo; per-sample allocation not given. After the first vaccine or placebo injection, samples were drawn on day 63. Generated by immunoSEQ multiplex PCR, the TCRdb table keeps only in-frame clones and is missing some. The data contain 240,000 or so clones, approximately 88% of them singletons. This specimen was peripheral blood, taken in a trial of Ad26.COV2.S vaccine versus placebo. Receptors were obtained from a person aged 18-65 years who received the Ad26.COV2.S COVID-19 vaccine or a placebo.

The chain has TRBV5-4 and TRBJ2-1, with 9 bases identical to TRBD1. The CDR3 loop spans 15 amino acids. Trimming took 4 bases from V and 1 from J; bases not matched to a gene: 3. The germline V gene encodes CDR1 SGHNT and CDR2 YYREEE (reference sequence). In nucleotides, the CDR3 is TGTGCCAGCAGCCGACAGGGGGAATCCTACAATGAGCAGTTCTTC. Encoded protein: CASSRQGESYNEQFF.

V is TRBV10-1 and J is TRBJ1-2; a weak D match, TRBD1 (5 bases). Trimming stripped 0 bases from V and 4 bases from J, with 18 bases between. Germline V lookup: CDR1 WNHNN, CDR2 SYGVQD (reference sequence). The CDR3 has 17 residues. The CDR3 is CASSESGTARDRYGYTF. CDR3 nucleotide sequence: TGCGCCAGCAGTGAGTCGGGGACCGCCCGGGATCGCTATGGCTACACCTTC.

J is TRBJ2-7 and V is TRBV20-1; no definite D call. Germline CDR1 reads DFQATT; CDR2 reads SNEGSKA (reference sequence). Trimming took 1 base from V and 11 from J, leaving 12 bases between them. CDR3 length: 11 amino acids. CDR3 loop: CSARGQAKEYF. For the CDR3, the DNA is TGCAGTGCTAGAGGGCAGGCGAAGGAGTACTTC.